The text below deals with one T cell receptor (beta chain). TCRdb's table, derived via immunoSEQ multiplex PCR, lists solely in-frame clones and lacks some. The table shows some 2 million clones, with roughly 96% occurring only once. This entry is derived from a study of shared clonotypes between healthy human individuals. J gave up 0 bases and V 7 bases, and 4 bases lay outside the gene matches. The CDR3 is 14 amino acids. The germline V gene encodes CDR1 MNHEY and CDR2 SVGAGI. This chain links TRBV6-5 with TRBJ2-7; 9 positions agree with TRBD2. Sequencing input: naive CD4+ T cells sorted from blood. Indicated subset: CD45RA+ positively selected. This clonotype was obtained from a man aged 18 to 29 in good health. CDR3 sequence: CASISAGGSYEQYF. The CDR3 nucleotides are TGTGCCAGCATTTCAGCGGGAGGCTCCTACGAGCAGTACTTC.